A single sample is the source of the 25 T cell receptor beta chains below, sequenced in a study of early T cells in non-severe SARS-CoV-2 infection. TCRdb fed the 5' RACE reads into MiXCR, producing one record per CDR3 protein. This sample has about 77,000 distinct CDR3 sequences; around 17% occur once, and the top ten carry roughly 2.7%. Source material: whole blood. These receptors were collected from an adult who was a healthcare worker with PCR-confirmed SARS-CoV-2 infection or an uninfected control (not recorded which).

Ten or more counts support this clonotype. The J gene is TRBJ1-1, the V gene TRBV12-3 or TRBV12-4; D remains ambiguous. The CDR3 is 16 residues long. The germline V and J ends were trimmed by 3 bases and 6 bases, with 20 bases remaining between them. The CDR3 loop reads CASSFGSVAFGPEAFF. CDR3 nucleotide sequence: TGTGCCAGCAGTTTTGGTAGTGTAGCGTTCGGGCCTGAAGCTTTCTTT.

This chain links TRBV29-1 with TRBJ2-5; 9 nucleotides agree with TRBD1. This CDR3 region has 12 residues. CDR1 SQVTM and CDR2 ANQGSEA come from the germline V gene. J lost 1 base, V lost 7 bases, and 1 base had no gene match. The CDR3 region is CSGTGVQETQYF. DNA for the CDR3: TGCAGCGGGACAGGGGTCCAAGAGACCCAGTACTTC.

This chain connects TRBV9 to TRBJ2-2; tentatively, D is TRBD2 (5 bases). CDR1 SGDLS and CDR2 YYNGEE come from the germline V gene. V dropped 7 bases and J dropped 5 bases, with 12 bases sitting between them. CDR3 length: 13 amino acids. The CDR3 DNA follows: TGTGCCAGCTGCGAAGCGGTTACCGGGGAGCTGTTTTTT. As protein: CASCEAVTGELFF.

The V call is TRBV6-6, the J call TRBJ2-7, with TRBD1 matching over 7 bases. Trimming removed 7 bases from V and 5 bases from J; junction bases left unmatched: 11. This CDR3 is 14 amino acids long. CDR1 is MNHNY and CDR2 is SVGAGI in the germline V gene (reference sequence). DNA for the CDR3: TGTGCCAGCACCCTCGACAGGGAGACCCACGAGCAGTACTTC. Protein product: CASTLDRETHEQYF.

The rearrangement links TRBV25-1 to TRBJ2-7; D gene uncertain. Trimming stripped 3 bases from V and 0 bases from J, with 3 bases between. The CDR3 is made up of 12 amino acids. Germline V gene lookup returns CDR1 MGHDK and CDR2 SYGVNS. The CDR3 is CASSDLSYEQYF. Here the CDR3 DNA reads TGTGCCAGCAGTGACCTCTCCTACGAGCAGTACTTC.

Ten or more counts support this clonotype. The CDR3 DNA follows: TGTGCCAGCAGCCCGAGGACAGGCGAGTCCTACGAGCAGTACTTC. It yields the protein CASSPRTGESYEQYF. J is TRBJ2-7 and V is TRBV21-1; the D call in the table, TRBD1, was not verified against the DNA. TRBV21-1 corresponds to a pseudogene. The CDR3 has 15 amino acids.

V gene TRBV9 combines with J gene TRBJ2-3, with D perhaps TRBD2 (6 bases). Trimming pared 3 bases from V and 0 bases from J, leaving 14 bases between. Per germline, CDR1 SGDLS and CDR2 YYNGEE. This CDR3 region has 16 residues. CDR3 residues: CASSALAVGSTDTQYF. CDR3 DNA sequence: TGTGCCAGCAGCGCTTTAGCGGTGGGGAGCACAGATACGCAGTATTTT.

This clonotype has a handful of counts. This rearrangement joins TRBV19 to TRBJ1-5, with 8 bases lining up with TRBD1. The junction had 6 bases not matched to a gene; V was cut back by 5 bases and J by 3 bases. The CDR3 loop spans 15 amino acids. The germline CDR1 and CDR2 sequences are LNHDA and SQIVND (reference sequence). The CDR3 sequence is CASSAQGALNQPQHF. The CDR3 DNA sequence: TGTGCCAGTAGTGCCCAGGGGGCCCTCAATCAGCCCCAGCATTTT. The whole variable domain, remainder taken from reference TRBV19 and TRBJ1-5, is DGGITQSPKYLFRKEGQNVTLSCEQNLNHDAMYWYRQDPGQGLRLIYYSQIVNDFQKGDIAEGYSVSREKKESFPLTVTSAQKNPTAFYLCASSAQGALNQPQHFGDGTRLSIL.

The rearrangement uses TRBV29-1 and TRBJ2-1, with TRBD1 matching over 8 bases. The germline V gene has CDR1 SQVTM and CDR2 ANQGSEA. This CDR3 is 12 amino acids long. The V segment lost 7 bases and the J segment 3 bases; nucleotides outside the gene matches: 2. The DNA of the CDR3 is TGCAGCGGCGGACAGGGCTACAATGAGCAGTTCTTC. Its translation is CSGGQGYNEQFF.

As concerns this clonotype: A junction boundary mismatches the germline segment, possibly from a read error. The chain combines TRBV30 with TRBJ2-7, with no clear D. The CDR3 has 12 residues. Germline CDR1 and CDR2: GTSNPN and SVGIG (reference sequence). The CDR3 region has the DNA TGTGTCTGGAGTCGGCAGAGCTACGAGCAGTACTTC. It specifies CVWSRQSYEQYF.

The V gene is TRBV28, the J gene TRBJ2-3; 7 nucleotides agree with TRBD1. The CDR3 totals 12 residues. V dropped 8 bases and J dropped 1; count of bases not matched to a gene: 0. Germline loops: CDR1 MDHEN, CDR2 SYDVKM. Here the CDR3 reads CASGTGTDTQYF. CDR3 in DNA: TGTGCCAGCGGGACAGGCACAGATACGCAGTATTTT.

The chain joins TRBV5-5 to TRBJ2-7; tentatively, D is TRBD1 (5 bases). V lost 0 bases, J lost 3 bases, and 13 bases lay in between. The CDR3 totals 15 residues. Germline CDR1 and CDR2: SGHKS and YYEKEE (reference sequence). Written as DNA, the CDR3 is TGTGCCAGCAGCTTGGGGCAGGGTTATCTCTACGAGCAGTACTTC. Its translation is CASSLGQGYLYEQYF.

The rearrangement links TRBV7-2 to TRBJ2-7; 7 bases are a match to TRBD1. CDR3 length: 17 amino acids. Unmatched junction bases numbered 13, after V lost 1 base and J lost 4 bases. CDR1 and CDR2 from the germline V gene are SGHTA and FQGNSA. The CDR3 DNA reads TGTGCCAGCAGCTTAGGATTAAAGGGACAGCGTATGTACGAGCAGTACTTC. Protein sequence: CASSLGLKGQRMYEQYF.

This clonotype occurred a few times. This chain links TRBV7-8 with TRBJ2-2; TRBD2 agrees at 9 bases. Losses at the gene ends were 1 base for V and 4 bases for J; bases not matched to a gene: 1. The CDR3 totals 15 residues. Germline CDR1 reads SGHVS; CDR2 reads FQNEAQ. CDR3: CASSLGGGATGELFF. The CDR3 DNA sequence: TGTGCCAGCAGCTTAGGCGGGGGGGCCACCGGGGAGCTGTTTTTT.

The chain carries TRBV4-2 and TRBJ1-6; maybe TRBD1 (5 bases). Germline CDR1 reads LGHNA; CDR2 reads YNFKEQ. The CDR3 runs 16 residues. Trimming removed 0 bases from V and 10 bases from J, with 16 bases in between. CDR3 DNA sequence: TGTGCCAGCAGCCAAGAATCGTTGGGCAGGGTGTCACCCCTCCACTTT. Protein product: CASSQESLGRVSPLHF.

The V call is TRBV14, the J call TRBJ1-3, with D uncertain. V gave up 0 bases and J gave up 7 bases, with 16 bases separating them. Germline CDR1 and CDR2: SGHDN and FVKESK. The CDR3 is made up of 16 amino acids. CDR3 sequence (DNA): TGTGCCAGCAGCCAAGATGACGGACCCTGGGGTAACACCATATATTTT. This codes for CASSQDDGPWGNTIYF.

This chain connects TRBV7-6 to TRBJ2-3, with 7 positions matching TRBD2. Trimming removed 2 bases from V and 5 bases from J; junction bases left unmatched: 7. The CDR3 covers 15 residues. Germline V gene sequence: CDR1 SGHVS, CDR2 FNYEAQ. CDR3 in amino acids: CASSLTPGGRDTQYF. For the CDR3, the DNA is TGTGCCAGCAGCTTAACACCCGGGGGGAGAGATACGCAGTATTTT.

This clonotype showed up many times. This chain connects TRBV20-1 to TRBJ1-5, with D unclear. The CDR3 is 11 amino acids. Germline CDR1 and CDR2: DFQATT and SNEGSKA (reference sequence). The chain's CDR3 is CPPARLKPQHF. For the CDR3, the DNA is TGCCCCCCGGCCCGCCTCAAACCCCAGCATTTT.

The chain recombines TRBV19 with TRBJ2-3; TRBD2 matches 8 bases. Germline CDR1 and CDR2: LNHDA and SQIVND (reference sequence). The CDR3 is made up of 15 amino acids. The ends lost 5 bases at V and 0 bases at J; junction bases unmatched: 4. The CDR3 region is CASSSTSVSTDTQYF. The CDR3 region has the DNA TGTGCCAGTAGTTCGACTAGCGTGAGCACAGATACGCAGTATTTT.

Only a few counts were recorded for this clonotype. This chain's CDR3 is CASSIGEGSYGYTF. The DNA for the CDR3 is TGTGCCAGTAGTATTGGTGAGGGCTCCTATGGCTACACCTTC. The chain uses TRBV19 and TRBJ1-2; D gene uncertain. CDR3 length equals 14 residues. The germline V gene has CDR1 LNHDA and CDR2 SQIVND (reference sequence). Trimming took 3 bases from V and 4 from J, leaving 12 bases between them.

This clonotype turned up a few times. The chain links TRBV11-2 to TRBJ2-6; D ambiguous. Between the trimmed V and J ends, which lost 4 bases and 2 bases, there was a span of 15 bases. Germline CDR1 reads SGHAT; CDR2 reads FQNNGV. CDR3 size: 17 residues. CDR3 DNA sequence: TGTGCCAGCAGCTCCAACTCTGGGGTACCTGGGGCCAACGTCCTGACTTTC. Its translation is CASSSNSGVPGANVLTF.

The sample holds a few counts of this clonotype. This chain joins TRBV29-1 and TRBJ2-5, with TRBD2 matching 7 bases. Unmatched junction bases numbered 5, after V lost 8 bases and J lost 2 bases. Germline V lookup: CDR1 SQVTM, CDR2 ANQGSEA. The CDR3 runs to 12 residues. The CDR3 region is CSLSSGQETQYF. CDR3 coding DNA: TGCAGCCTCTCTAGCGGACAAGAGACCCAGTACTTC.

This clonotype was seen ten or more times. The chain is built from TRBV7-8 and TRBJ1-4, with D possibly TRBD1 on 5 matching bases. Germline CDR1 is SGHVS and CDR2 is FQNEAQ. The CDR3 sequence is 15 residues long. V gave up 4 bases and J gave up 0 bases, with 9 bases separating them. CDR3 sequence (DNA): TGTGCCAGCAGCTATGACAGTGCAACTAATGAAAAACTGTTTTTT. It is translated as CASSYDSATNEKLFF.

As regards this clonotype: This may come from a read error, since a much larger clone is one base off. This chain joins TRBV12-3 or TRBV12-4 and TRBJ1-6, with TRBD1 matching 12 bases. There are 17 residues in the CDR3. V lost 5 bases and J lost 6; bases outside the gene matches: 8. The CDR3 is CASSTPRDRGRNSPLHF. CDR3 in DNA: TGTGCCAGCAGTACCCCCCGGGACAGGGGGCGTAATTCACCCCTCCACTTT.

This clonotype was recorded a few times. This chain uses TRBV7-2 with TRBJ2-5; possible D gene TRBD2, 5 bases. V shed 5 bases and J shed 1 base, with 11 bases lying between them. The CDR3 is 14 amino acids. CDR1 SGHTA and CDR2 FQGNSA come from the germline V gene. CDR3 nucleotide sequence: TGTGCCAGCAGCCCTTCGGGGATCCAAGAGACCCAGTACTTC. This translates into CASSPSGIQETQYF.